The rows below give T cell receptor beta chains drawn from one sample of a study of blood T cell repertoires in COVID-19. Repertoires were generated with immunoSEQ multiplex PCR, while TCRdb's copy carries only in-frame clones and drops some. This sample carries 130,000 or so clones, around four fifths of them seen once, and the ten largest clones take more than 10%. The sample consisted of peripheral blood. These receptors were obtained from a human donor in a cohort sampled during active COVID-19. The CDR3 runs from the conserved cysteine through the conserved F or W. Fields, in order: CDR3 protein, V gene, J gene.

CASSLLTGTVYNEQFF,TRBV7-8,TRBJ2-1
CASSLQDNQPQHF,TRBV7-8,TRBJ1-5
CASSRTSGSTDTQYF,TRBV7-2,TRBJ2-3
CASSEFRLNSNQPQHF,TRBV2,TRBJ1-5
CASSEIGQGRFTEAFF,TRBV13,TRBJ1-1
CTSSSQTGGVRKETQYF,TRBV1,TRBJ2-5
CASSMGLEGTEAFF,TRBV18,TRBJ1-1
CASSGETEEAFF,TRBV12-3/TRBV12-4,TRBJ1-1
CASSPSDRRGYSPLHF,TRBV3-1/TRBV3-2,TRBJ1-6
CASSPRTGGDEQYF,TRBV7-2,TRBJ2-7
CASSSSTGGYEQYF,TRBV5-1,TRBJ2-7
CASSQYYRMTGGPYNEQFF,TRBV27,TRBJ2-1
CASSQGSGAHGELFF,TRBV3-1/TRBV3-2,TRBJ2-2
CATSDPPGDGRSYGYTF,TRBV24-1,TRBJ1-2
CASSLGPIPYNEQFF,TRBV7-9,TRBJ2-1
CASGTGVAGELFF,TRBV5-1,TRBJ2-2
CASSLSGTGYTF,TRBV28,TRBJ1-2
CASSFARGSWDGYTF,TRBV27,TRBJ1-2
CASSFSHPGQGHEQYF,TRBV5-1,TRBJ2-7
CASSPISGGGHEKLFF,TRBV9,TRBJ1-4
CASSIQGKGYTF,TRBV2,TRBJ1-2
CASSPRQETQYF,TRBV11-2,TRBJ2-5
CASQRDREAPLHF,TRBV2,TRBJ1-6
CASRLRQTQYF,TRBV12-3/TRBV12-4,TRBJ2-5
CASSSYRGDQPQHF,TRBV7-2,TRBJ1-5
CASSSRLDSAKETQYF,TRBV19,TRBJ2-5
CASSSVPPDTVVQYF,TRBV11-2,TRBJ2-3
CATSSGEGQPYEKLFF,TRBV15,TRBJ1-4
CASTPSGQGVTEAFF,TRBV6-5,TRBJ1-1
CASSWPGQGAGEQYF,TRBV7-8,TRBJ2-7
CASKEVAGGLNEQFF,TRBV19,TRBJ2-1
CASSETGGPGGYTF,TRBV10-2,TRBJ1-2
CASSEVSGSGYTF,TRBV6-1,TRBJ1-2
CASRDREAYNEQFF,TRBV2,TRBJ2-1
CASSQVEGMGQFF,TRBV3-1/TRBV3-2,TRBJ2-1
CAWARGASTDTQYF,TRBV30,TRBJ2-3
CASSWTIGQGNTGELFF,TRBV5-1,TRBJ2-2
CASSSEAGMAKNIQYF,TRBV18,TRBJ2-4
CASSLRLTGETYEQYF,TRBV28,TRBJ2-7
CAWAGNSGNTIYF,TRBV30,TRBJ1-3
CASSPTAGLNTEAFF,TRBV5-4,TRBJ1-1
CASSEAQGGNTEAFF,TRBV10-1,TRBJ1-1
CASSRTDRGAEKLFF,TRBV9,TRBJ1-4
CAIGGQGGGNQPQHF,TRBV10-3,TRBJ1-5
CASSFIQAKSYEQYF,TRBV5-6,TRBJ2-7
CASSLAWRGDGEQYF,TRBV5-1,TRBJ2-7
CTLPPAGGNTEAFF,TRBV21-1,TRBJ1-1
CASSQGVEGWNTEAFF,TRBV3-1/TRBV3-2,TRBJ1-1
CSASRQGEGYTF,TRBV20-1,TRBJ1-2
CAWSPGTLGYTF,TRBV30,TRBJ1-2
CASTSPGTIGGNTEAFF,TRBV28,TRBJ1-1
CASSIQGHNSPLHF,TRBV5-5,TRBJ1-6
CASSFCEGEPRPMRYGYTF,TRBV12-1,TRBJ1-2
CASSPGEGALHF,TRBV18,TRBJ1-6
CASSFTTGVTNYGYTF,TRBV7-9,TRBJ1-2
CATSDLAGGKETQYF,TRBV24-1,TRBJ2-5
CASSEQGQVTGELFF,TRBV6-1,TRBJ2-2
CASSLSLAGRYSYNEQFF,TRBV7-9,TRBJ2-1